The 11 T cell receptor beta chains presented below share a single source sample, sequenced in a study of blood T cell repertoires in COVID-19 (dated by TCRdb to 2020 to 2021). The library relied on the immunoSEQ multiplex PCR assay. This is the immuneACCESS table as TCRdb keeps it, with only in-frame sequences that have V and J called. A part of the clones is gone; compared with another copy, unresolved V genes explain less than half, and the rest is unexplained. This sample lists around 280,000 clones; 90% were detected once. The ten largest clones add up to less than 2% of the sample. The sequencing input was PBMCs or T cells enriched from blood (not recorded which). These TCRs come from a woman younger than 35 with acute COVID-19.

The genes are TRBV24-1 and TRBJ2-1; 7 bases match TRBD1. Per germline, CDR1 KGHDR and CDR2 SFDVKD. Germline trimming cut 0 bases from V and 5 bases from J; bases unmatched to any gene: 6. The CDR3 extends over 16 amino acids. This CDR3 reads CATSDLGRGKHNEQFF. The CDR3 nucleotides read TGTGCCACCAGTGATTTGGGCAGGGGGAAACACAATGAGCAGTTCTTC.

V usage is TRBV7-9 and J usage is TRBJ1-1; no clear D gene. CDR3 length: 11 amino acids. Between the trimmed V and J ends, which lost 5 bases and 4 bases, there was a span of 5 bases. The germline gives CDR1 SEHNR, CDR2 FQNEAQ (reference sequence). The CDR3 is CASSPGTEAFF. The CDR3 DNA reads TGTGCCAGCAGCCCGGGCACTGAAGCTTTCTTT. The entire variable domain, with the rest obtained from reference TRBV7-9 and TRBJ1-1, is as follows: DTGVSQNPRHKITKRGQNVTFRCDPISEHNRLYWYRQTLGQGPEFLTYFQNEAQLEKSRLLSDRFSAERPKGSFSTLEIQRTEQGDSAMYLCASSPGTEAFFGQGTRLTVV.

This sequence joins TRBV7-9 and TRBJ1-2, with TRBD1 matching over 7 bases. The V and J ends lost 8 bases and 0 bases, in that order; junction bases with no gene match: 3. The CDR3 length is 13 residues. The germline V gene has CDR1 SEHNR and CDR2 FQNEAQ (reference sequence). Written as DNA, the CDR3 is TGTGCCAGCCAGACAGGGACTAACTATGGCTACACCTTC. Its translation: CASQTGTNYGYTF.

Only a few counts were recorded for this clone. V gene TRBV4-3 combines with J gene TRBJ1-3, with D uncertain. Germline V CDR1 and CDR2: LGHNA, YSLEER. CDR3 size: 15 residues. V was cut by 11 bases and J by 2 bases, with 19 bases left in between. In DNA form, the CDR3 reads TGCGCCTCCCAGTCGGGAAGGGAACCTGGAAACACCATATATTTT. Translation: CASQSGREPGNTIYF.

The rearrangement uses TRBV6-1 and TRBJ2-6, with D unresolved. The CDR3 loop spans 15 amino acids. V lost 3 bases and J lost 1, with 7 bases in between. CDR1 MNHNS and CDR2 SASEGT come from the germline V gene. DNA of the CDR3: TGTGCCAGCAGTGACAGACAATCTGGGGCCAACGTCCTGACTTTC. It yields the protein CASSDRQSGANVLTF.

The V call is TRBV29-1, the J call TRBJ2-3; D is possibly TRBD1 (6 bases). The germline CDR1 and CDR2 sequences are SQVTM and ANQGSEA. Deletions cut 7 bases from V and 3 bases from J, with 14 bases between. There are 13 residues in the CDR3. CDR3 loop: CSGHRDPTDTQYF. Here the CDR3 DNA reads TGCAGCGGTCACAGGGACCCTACAGATACGCAGTATTTT.

The gene calls are TRBV7-9 and TRBJ2-1; a possible D gene is TRBD2 (6 bases). This CDR3 spans 12 amino acids. Trimming shortened V by 5 bases and J by 7 bases, and 9 bases separated the two germline ends. Germline lookup yields CDR1 SEHNR and CDR2 FQNEAQ (reference sequence). The CDR3 coding sequence is TGTGCCAGCAGCAGACTAGTAAATGAGCAGTTCTTC. Its protein is CASSRLVNEQFF.

The rearrangement joins TRBV25-1 to TRBJ2-7; maybe TRBD1 (5 bases). V lost 5 bases, J lost 3 bases, and 11 bases lay in between. Germline V gene lookup returns CDR1 MGHDK and CDR2 SYGVNS. This CDR3 has 13 amino acids. This chain's CDR3 is CASSYRYDYEQYF. The CDR3 DNA reads TGTGCCAGCAGTTACAGGTACGACTACGAGCAGTACTTC.

V usage is TRBV24-1 and J usage is TRBJ2-1, with a weak D call TRBD2 (6 bases). This CDR3 has 13 residues. Germline CDR1 and CDR2: KGHDR and SFDVKD. V was pared by 4 bases and J by 9 bases, with 12 bases between. The CDR3: CATSEPGSGEQFF. The CDR3, as DNA: TGTGCCACCAGTGAACCCGGGAGCGGTGAGCAGTTCTTC.

This rearrangement joins TRBV10-2 to TRBJ1-3; D not resolved. CDR1 is WSHSY, CDR2 SAAADI, per germline. V was pared by 4 bases and J by 1 base, with 5 bases between. The CDR3 has 13 amino acids. CDR3 sequence: CASSGGSGNTIYF. The CDR3 coding sequence is TGCGCCAGCAGTGGAGGGTCTGGAAACACCATATATTTT.

Turning to this clone: The sample holds other DNA sequences that translate to the same CDR3. The genes are TRBV27 and TRBJ2-7, with 11 bases fitting TRBD1. The ends lost 5 bases at V and 1 base at J; junction bases unmatched: 4. The germline CDR1 and CDR2 sequences are MNHEY and SMNVEV (reference sequence). The CDR3 is 15 residues long. For the CDR3, the DNA is TGTGCCAGCAGTCCAGGGACAGGGGGATCCTACGAGCAGTACTTC. Amino acids: CASSPGTGGSYEQYF.